These 14 T cell receptor beta chains originate from one sample sequenced in a study of cytomegalovirus exposure and HLA in healthy donors. The PCR was carried out with 60 Vbeta primers and 13 Jbeta primers. Libraries were prepared by immunoSEQ multiplex PCR; TCRdb keeps only in-frame clonotypes and omits some of them. The table records 100,000 to 150,000 clones, 72% of them present only once. The sample comprised PBMCs. These receptors were collected from a man younger than 45 in good health and CMV-seronegative.

This rearrangement joins TRBV7-9 to TRBJ1-2; D remains ambiguous. Looked up from germline, CDR1 is SEHNR and CDR2 is FQNEAQ (reference sequence). The CDR3 spans 12 residues. The V gene lost 10 bases and the J gene lost 6 bases, with 15 bases spanning the gap. The CDR3 coding sequence is TGTGCCACCGAAGAGTACCTGGATGGCTACACCTTC. Amino acids: CATEEYLDGYTF.

The J gene is TRBJ2-1, the V gene TRBV9; 11 positions agree with TRBD2. The V gene end was trimmed by 0 bases and the J gene end by 5 bases; junction bases not matched to a gene: 1. Germline-derived CDR1 and CDR2 are SGDLS and YYNGEE. This CDR3 has 15 amino acids. The CDR3 loop is CASSVGLAGHNEQFF. The CDR3 coding sequence is TGTGCCAGCAGCGTAGGACTAGCGGGGCACAATGAGCAGTTCTTC. Based on the CDR3 plus reference TRBV9 and TRBJ2-1, the full variable domain is DSGVTQTPKHLITATGQRVTLRCSPRSGDLSVYWYQQSLDQGLQFLIQYYNGEERAKGNILERFSAQQFPDLHSELNLSSLELGDSALYFCASSVGLAGHNEQFFGPGTRLTVL.

This chain connects TRBV6-1 to TRBJ1-5, with unresolved D. The V gene lost 2 bases and the J gene lost 7 bases, with 12 bases spanning the gap. This CDR3 has 14 amino acids. Germline loops: CDR1 MNHNS, CDR2 SASEGT. The CDR3 sequence: CASSESPANQPQHF. DNA of the CDR3: TGTGCCAGCAGTGAATCCCCCGCTAACCAGCCCCAGCATTTT.

V usage is TRBV18 and J usage is TRBJ1-6; TRBD1 agrees at 9 bases. Germline V gene data show CDR1 as KGHSH and CDR2 as LQKENI. The V segment lost 3 bases and the J segment 10 bases; nucleotides outside the gene matches: 10. The CDR3 totals 16 residues. CDR3 residues: CASSPLSGQGDSPLHF. The CDR3 bases are TGTGCCAGCTCACCCCTTTCGGGACAGGGAGACTCACCCCTCCACTTT.

The chain has TRBV5-6 and TRBJ1-1; 8 bases fit TRBD1. With 2 bases clipped from V and 3 bases from J, the junction kept 9 bases outside the gene matches. This CDR3 has 16 residues. CDR1 and CDR2 from the germline V gene are SGHDT and YYEEEE. The CDR3 region is CASSFSPYRGDTEAFF. As DNA, the CDR3 is TGTGCCAGCAGCTTTTCGCCCTACAGGGGGGACACTGAAGCTTTCTTT.

Only a few counts were recorded for this clone. The chain links TRBV30 to TRBJ1-1; 7 bases are a match to TRBD1. Losses at the gene ends were 4 bases for V and 8 bases for J; bases not matched to a gene: 4. The CDR3 consists of 11 residues. CDR1 GTSNPN and CDR2 SVGIG come from the germline V gene (reference sequence). Written as DNA, the CDR3 is TGTGCCTGGACCCCGACAGGGGAAGCTTTCTTT. It encodes CAWTPTGEAFF.

The chain links TRBV9 to TRBJ2-2; 7 nucleotides line up with TRBD2. The ends lost 4 bases at V and 6 bases at J; junction bases unmatched: 9. The CDR3 covers 15 residues. Per germline, CDR1 SGDLS and CDR2 YYNGEE. CDR3 amino acids: CASSPREGSAGELFF. CDR3 DNA: TGTGCCAGCAGCCCCAGGGAGGGGTCGGCCGGGGAGCTGTTTTTT. The variable domain in full, completed from reference TRBV9 and TRBJ2-2, reads DSGVTQTPKHLITATGQRVTLRCSPRSGDLSVYWYQQSLDQGLQFLIQYYNGEERAKGNILERFSAQQFPDLHSELNLSSLELGDSALYFCASSPREGSAGELFFGEGSRLTVL.

The rearrangement joins TRBV7-9 to TRBJ1-2, with D unclear. V shed 1 base and J shed 0 bases, with 12 bases lying between them. The CDR3 spans 16 residues. Germline V lookup: CDR1 SEHNR, CDR2 FQNEAQ (reference sequence). The CDR3, as DNA: TGTGCCAGCAGCTTAGGCGGTGGCAGAGCTAACTATGGCTACACCTTC. Its protein product is CASSLGGGRANYGYTF.

CDR3 nucleotides: TGTGCCATCAGTGAAAAGCGGGGGGAGACAGATACGCAGTATTTT. Its protein is CAISEKRGETDTQYF. V usage is TRBV10-3 and J usage is TRBJ2-3; 9 bases align to TRBD2. J gave up 3 bases and V 3 bases, and 4 bases lay outside the gene matches. This CDR3 has 15 residues. Germline assignment: CDR1 ENHRY and CDR2 SYGVKD.

CDR3: CASSARRQISGYTF. DNA of the CDR3: TGTGCCAGCAGCGCCCGGAGGCAGATTTCTGGCTACACCTTC. The chain recombines TRBV7-2 with TRBJ1-2, with D hard to call. The CDR3 totals 14 residues. The germline V and J ends were trimmed by 5 bases and 7 bases, with 17 bases remaining between them. The germline gives CDR1 SGHTA, CDR2 FQGNSA.

The chain uses TRBV30 and TRBJ1-5; 8 bases align to TRBD1. The germline gives CDR1 GTSNPN, CDR2 SVGIG (reference sequence). The CDR3 length is 13 residues. V trimming: 5 bases; J trimming: 6 bases; junction bases outside the gene matches: 6. CDR3 in amino acids: CAWGQGIGQPQHF. The CDR3 bases are TGTGCCTGGGGACAGGGCATTGGTCAGCCCCAGCATTTT.

The CDR3 protein is CASSREEKLFF. CDR3 nucleotides: TGTGCCAGCAGCCGGGAGGAAAAACTGTTTTTT. V and J are TRBV6-1 and TRBJ1-4; D is undetermined. The CDR3 covers 11 residues. Trimming stripped 6 bases from V and 8 bases from J, with 7 bases between. Germline lookup yields CDR1 MNHNS and CDR2 SASEGT.

The J gene is TRBJ2-1, the V gene TRBV6-4; 14 bases fit TRBD2. Germline CDR1 MRHNA, CDR2 SNTAGT. The CDR3 spans 18 residues. Trimming at V came to 4 bases and at J to 3 bases, leaving 8 bases not matched to a gene. Here the CDR3 reads CASSATGLAGEFYNEQFF. CDR3 in DNA: TGTGCCAGCAGTGCGACGGGACTAGCGGGGGAATTCTACAATGAGCAGTTCTTC.

The chain combines TRBV7-2 with TRBJ2-1, with D possibly TRBD1 on 6 matching bases. Germline loops: CDR1 SGHTA, CDR2 FQGNSA. The CDR3 loop spans 15 amino acids. The V and J ends lost 6 bases and 2 bases respectively, with 14 bases between them. The CDR3 spells CASRHRDSAYNEQFF. The CDR3 region has the DNA TGTGCCAGCAGACACAGGGATTCTGCCTACAATGAGCAGTTCTTC.